Shown below are 10 T cell receptor beta chains from a single sample sequenced in a study of CXCR3-negative and CXCR3-positive naive CD8 T cells. Their antigens remain unidentified. Regarding the study as a whole: Against CXCR3-negative naive cells, CXCR3-positive naive cells showed more hydrophobic TRB CDR3s.

5' RACE with UMI labels generated the TRB cDNA libraries. With the 5' RACE reads reprocessed, TCRdb shows one record per CDR3 protein and no DNA. This sample's table reports around 80,000 distinct CDR3 sequences. The sequenced sample was naive CXCR3+ CD8+ T cells from blood. Subset described: CD45RO-CCR7+CD27+CD95- naive CD8+ T cells expressing CXCR3 (TNR3+). These receptors originate from a human donor in good health. Some clones in this sample may be carry-over from other donors' samples.

The CDR3 protein is CASSWTSGSEETQYF. V is TRBV12-3 or TRBV12-4 and J is TRBJ2-5; the D call from TCRdb, TRBD2, cannot be confirmed without DNA. The CDR3 is made up of 15 amino acids.

The chain joins TRBV2 to TRBJ2-7; as DNA is missing, the TRBD1 call by TCRdb cannot be tested. Per germline, CDR1 SNHLY and CDR2 FYNNEI. The CDR3 sequence is 15 residues long. The CDR3 loop reads CASRTDRTISYEQYF.

V usage is TRBV7-2 and J usage is TRBJ2-2; the TCRdb D gene call, TRBD1, has no DNA to confirm it. The CDR3 covers 17 residues. Germline CDR1 is SGHTA and CDR2 is FQGNSA. CDR3 in amino acids: CASSLAPGQGFAGELFF.

This chain uses TRBV6-5 with TRBJ2-4; no DNA is available, so the TRBD1 call from TCRdb remains unchecked. This CDR3 comprises 13 residues. In germline, CDR1 is MNHEY, CDR2 SVGAGI. The CDR3 loop reads CASRTGWGDIQYF.

J is TRBJ2-7 and V is TRBV6-2 or TRBV6-3; TCRdb reports TRBD1, a call that lacks DNA to check it against. Germline CDR1 reads MNHEY; CDR2 reads SVGEGT. The CDR3 has 15 residues. The chain's CDR3 is CASSYSVTGADEQYF.

The chain uses TRBV29-1 and TRBJ2-1; with no DNA, the TCRdb D assignment of TRBD2 cannot be verified. The CDR3 is 17 amino acids. Germline V gene lookup returns CDR1 SQVTM and CDR2 ANQGSEA. CDR3 loop: CSVGPSGRPPQYNEQFF.

This rearrangement joins TRBV3-1 to TRBJ2-3. Germline loops: CDR1 LGHDT, CDR2 YNNKEL (reference sequence). The CDR3 is 12 residues long. The CDR3 protein is CASSQEGNTQYF.

The rearrangement uses TRBV19 and TRBJ2-2; TCRdb designates TRBD1, a call that cannot be tested without DNA. CDR1 LNHDA and CDR2 SQIVND come from the germline V gene (reference sequence). This CDR3 is built from 15 residues. The CDR3 protein is CASSIVLTGPGELFF. Full variable domain (rest looked up from reference TRBV19 and TRBJ2-2): DGGITQSPKYLFRKEGQNVTLSCEQNLNHDAMYWYRQDPGQGLRLIYYSQIVNDFQKGDIAEGYSVSREKKESFPLTVTSAQKNPTAFYLCASSIVLTGPGELFFGEGSRLTVL.

The CDR3 loop is CASSHPGRSNQPQHF. The chain is built from TRBV2 and TRBJ1-5. Germline CDR1 is SNHLY and CDR2 is FYNNEI. This CDR3 has 15 residues. The full variable domain, completed using reference TRBV2 and TRBJ1-5, is EPEVTQTPSHQVTQMGQEVILRCVPISNHLYFYWYRQILGQKVEFLVSFYNNEISEKSEIFDDQFSVERPDGSNFTLKIRSTKLEDSAMYFCASSHPGRSNQPQHFGDGTRLSIL.

CDR3 loop: CASSKAPGTSYEQYF. This chain connects TRBV21-1 to TRBJ2-7; the D call of TRBD1 rests on TCRdb alone, since no DNA is present to check it. TRBV21-1 is a known pseudogene. CDR3 length: 15 amino acids.